The 26 T cell receptor beta chains given below trace back to one sample, sequenced in a study of persistence of HIV-infected CD4 T cells. These TCRs are of unknown antigen specificity. This was the immunoSEQ version 4 assay in survey mode. Here immunoSEQ multiplex PCR was the method, and the copy in TCRdb shows in-frame clones only, minus some. The table lists 36,000 or so clones, 75% to 85% of them singletons. An overlapping HIV-1 Gag peptide pool stimulated these cells at 0.95 to 1 ug/peptide/mL. CD40L/CD69 double-negative CD45RO-high memory CD4+ T cells were collected. The sample here was cultured CD4+ T cells from PBMCs, taken from a patient who received antiretroviral therapy. The receptors here all came from an adult with HIV. The donor label of this sample is uncertain.

This chain joins TRBV20-1 and TRBJ2-2; 8 bases match TRBD2. Germline lookup yields CDR1 DFQATT and CDR2 SNEGSKA (reference sequence). The CDR3 consists of 16 residues. V gave up 6 bases and J gave up 4 bases; unmatched junction bases: 13. CDR3 amino acids: CSASSGAVGRTGELFF. CDR3 nucleotide sequence: TGCAGTGCGAGTAGCGGGGCCGTGGGTCGCACCGGGGAGCTGTTTTTT.

Only one count was recorded for this clone. The chain employs TRBV12-3 or TRBV12-4 and TRBJ1-6, with TRBD1 as a possible D gene (5 bases). V lost 5 bases and J lost 8, with 10 bases in between. The CDR3 length is 13 residues. As DNA, the CDR3 is TGTGCCAGCAGTGTGACAGAGTATTCACCCCTCCACTTT. As protein: CASSVTEYSPLHF.

The V and J genes are TRBV7-2 and TRBJ1-1; D not resolved. V was pared by 4 bases and J by 4 bases, with 10 bases between. CDR1 SGHTA and CDR2 FQGNSA come from the germline V gene. The CDR3 sequence is 13 residues long. In nucleotides, the CDR3 is TGTGCCAGCAGCTCAACTCGGGGCACTGAAGCTTTCTTT. Amino acid sequence: CASSSTRGTEAFF.

This clone was counted a single time. The CDR3 nucleotides read TGCGCCAGCAGTGAGTCGGGGGCTCGAGGGGGCTACACCTTC. This sequence encodes CASSESGARGGYTF. The chain links TRBV10-2 to TRBJ1-2; maybe TRBD1 (6 bases). Germline assignment: CDR1 WSHSY and CDR2 SAAADI. This CDR3 contains 14 residues. Between the trimmed V and J ends, which lost 0 bases and 8 bases, there was a span of 13 bases.

V usage is TRBV2 and J usage is TRBJ1-2, with D unclear. Germline V CDR1 and CDR2: SNHLY, FYNNEI. V lost 0 bases and J 4 bases, leaving 12 bases between the germline ends. This CDR3 has 15 residues. The CDR3 loop reads CASSEAGSGAYGYTF. In DNA form, the CDR3 reads TGTGCCAGCAGTGAAGCAGGGTCTGGTGCCTATGGCTACACCTTC. The full variable domain, with the rest looked up from reference TRBV2 and TRBJ1-2, is EPEVTQTPSHQVTQMGQEVILRCVPISNHLYFYWYRQILGQKVEFLVSFYNNEISEKSEIFDDQFSVERPDGSNFTLKIRSTKLEDSAMYFCASSEAGSGAYGYTFGSGTRLTVV.

The chain uses TRBV4-1 and TRBJ2-5, with D unresolved. Germline-derived CDR1 and CDR2 are MGHRA and YSYEKL. The CDR3 is 15 residues long. V was cut by 3 bases and J by 2 bases, with 13 bases left in between. This chain's CDR3 is CASSQGPGVQETQYF. DNA of the CDR3: TGCGCCAGCAGCCAGGGCCCTGGGGTTCAAGAGACCCAGTACTTC.

This clone showed up just a few times. The rearrangement uses TRBV5-1 and TRBJ1-1; 9 nucleotides agree with TRBD1. Germline loops: CDR1 SGHRS, CDR2 YFSETQ. After removal of 5 bases from V and 9 bases from J, the junction contained 11 bases not matched to a gene. The CDR3 runs 14 residues. This CDR3 is CASRAGTGIVKAFF. The CDR3 DNA follows: TGCGCCAGCAGAGCCGGGACAGGGATAGTCAAAGCTTTCTTT.

The V and J genes are TRBV4-2 and TRBJ2-5, with 10 bases matching TRBD2. The CDR3 has 16 residues. Per the germline V gene, CDR1 is LGHNA and CDR2 is YNFKEQ. V lost 1 base, J lost 3 bases, and 5 bases stayed unmatched. The CDR3 sequence is CASSQASGGREETQYF. The CDR3 DNA follows: TGTGCCAGCAGCCAAGCTAGCGGGGGTCGTGAAGAGACCCAGTACTTC.

The chain joins TRBV27 to TRBJ1-3; D is perhaps TRBD1 (5 bases). Germline V lookup: CDR1 MNHEY, CDR2 SMNVEV (reference sequence). Trimming removed 3 bases from V and 2 bases from J, with 14 bases in between. The CDR3 has 16 amino acids. CDR3 protein: CASSLRGPPTGNTIYF. DNA for the CDR3: TGTGCCAGCAGTTTGAGGGGCCCTCCGACTGGAAACACCATATATTTT.

This chain links TRBV6-5 with TRBJ1-5; D gene ambiguous. The germline V gene encodes CDR1 MNHEY and CDR2 SVGAGI. This CDR3 is 13 amino acids long. Trimming cost V 6 bases and J 2 bases, with 8 bases left between them. CDR3 in amino acids: CASRGDGNQPQHF. The CDR3 DNA is TGTGCCAGCAGGGGCGACGGCAATCAGCCCCAGCATTTT.

The chain combines TRBV9 with TRBJ2-1; 7 bases map to TRBD2. With 4 bases clipped from V and 3 bases from J, the junction kept 7 bases outside the gene matches. The CDR3 contains 15 residues. Per the germline V gene, CDR1 is SGDLS and CDR2 is YYNGEE. The CDR3 loop reads CASSFSSGLYNEQFF. CDR3 sequence (DNA): TGTGCCAGCAGCTTTTCTAGCGGCCTCTACAATGAGCAGTTCTTC.

The CDR3 spells CSVPSPGSPWNEQFF. In nucleotides, the CDR3 is TGCAGCGTTCCTTCCCCCGGGTCTCCTTGGAATGAGCAGTTCTTC. J is TRBJ2-1 and V is TRBV29-1; D is ambiguous. Germline assignment: CDR1 SQVTM and CDR2 ANQGSEA. Trimming took off 5 bases at V and 7 bases at J, with 21 bases between the two ends. The CDR3 spans 15 residues.

This clone was recorded only once. The V gene is TRBV28, the J gene TRBJ1-2, with D unclear. CDR3 length: 14 amino acids. The germline CDR1 and CDR2 sequences are MDHEN and SYDVKM. V shed 2 bases and J shed 7 bases, with 14 bases lying between them. CDR3 sequence reads: CASSLGVYLGGYTF. The CDR3 DNA follows: TGTGCCAGCAGTTTAGGGGTCTATTTAGGTGGCTACACCTTC.

The rearrangement uses TRBV2 and TRBJ2-2; TRBD1 might be the D (5 bases). The length of the CDR3 is 16 residues. Germline V gene data show CDR1 as SNHLY and CDR2 as FYNNEI. V gave up 7 bases and J gave up 0 bases, with 15 bases separating them. CDR3 DNA: TGTGCCAGCAAATGGTTGACAGCCGCGAACACCGGGGAGCTGTTTTTT. Translating gives CASKWLTAANTGELFF. Based on the CDR3 plus reference TRBV2 and TRBJ2-2, the full variable domain is EPEVTQTPSHQVTQMGQEVILRCVPISNHLYFYWYRQILGQKVEFLVSFYNNEISEKSEIFDDQFSVERPDGSNFTLKIRSTKLEDSAMYFCASKWLTAANTGELFFGEGSRLTVL.

V and J are TRBV7-3 and TRBJ2-5, with D perhaps being TRBD1 or TRBD2 (5 bases each). CDR1 SGHTA and CDR2 FQGTGA come from the germline V gene. Trimming took off 5 bases at V and 2 bases at J, with 15 bases between the two ends. The CDR3 spans 15 residues. The CDR3 DNA reads TGTGCCAGCAGCCCGTCTGGCTGGGGGCAAGAGACCCAGTACTTC. This sequence encodes CASSPSGWGQETQYF.

The rearrangement links TRBV29-1 to TRBJ2-7, with TRBD2 matching over 13 bases. The CDR3 length is 12 residues. The germline CDR1 and CDR2 sequences are SQVTM and ANQGSEA. With 4 bases clipped from V and 6 bases from J, the junction kept 0 bases outside the gene matches. The CDR3 region is CSVGTSGGEQYF. The CDR3 DNA is TGCAGCGTTGGGACTAGCGGGGGCGAGCAGTACTTC.

J is TRBJ2-1 and V is TRBV20-1; tentative D call: TRBD2 (6 bases). Per the germline V gene, CDR1 is DFQATT and CDR2 is SNEGSKA (reference sequence). The V and J ends lost 3 bases and 3 bases respectively, with 12 bases between them. The CDR3 spans 14 residues. The CDR3 bases are TGCAGTGCTAGTGGAGGGGTCCACTACAATGAGCAGTTCTTC. It is translated as CSASGGVHYNEQFF.

The chain employs TRBV5-5 and TRBJ2-3, with D possibly TRBD2 on 7 matching bases. The CDR3 consists of 15 residues. Germline V CDR1 and CDR2: SGHKS, YYEKEE (reference sequence). V was clipped by 4 bases and J by 5 bases, with 17 bases between them. The DNA of the CDR3 is TGTGCCAGCAGCCCCGGGGGCGGGGGTAGAGATACGCAGTATTTT. Its translation: CASSPGGGGRDTQYF.

V is TRBV5-1 and J is TRBJ1-2; D unresolved. Per the germline V gene, CDR1 is SGHRS and CDR2 is YFSETQ. The V gene lost 0 bases and the J gene lost 2 bases, with 5 bases spanning the gap. The CDR3 has 13 amino acids. In DNA form, the CDR3 reads TGCGCCAGCAGCTTGGCGACGAACTATGGCTACACCTTC. Its protein is CASSLATNYGYTF.

This sequence joins TRBV4-2 and TRBJ1-4; a possible D gene is TRBD1 (5 bases). CDR3 size: 17 residues. Germline values: CDR1 LGHNA, CDR2 YNFKEQ. V was cut by 6 bases and J by 5 bases, with 22 bases left in between. CDR3 nucleotides: TGTGCCAGCAGTTCCGAAGGAGTACAGGCGGGGAATGAAAAACTGTTTTTT. Amino acid sequence: CASSSEGVQAGNEKLFF.

The chain employs TRBV9 and TRBJ1-3; possibly TRBD1 for D (5 bases). The CDR3 is made up of 11 amino acids. Looked up from germline, CDR1 is SGDLS and CDR2 is YYNGEE. V lost 7 bases to trimming and J lost 7 bases, with 9 bases between them. The CDR3 region is CASSGGNTIYF. CDR3 in DNA: TGTGCCAGCTCGGGGGGGAACACCATATATTTT.

The V and J genes are TRBV10-2 and TRBJ1-1, with D unresolved. V was clipped by 6 bases and J by 4 bases, with 12 bases between them. In germline, CDR1 is WSHSY, CDR2 SAAADI. The CDR3 is 13 residues long. CDR3 loop: CASRMGAATEAFF. CDR3 nucleotides: TGCGCCAGCAGAATGGGTGCGGCCACTGAAGCTTTCTTT.

This rearrangement joins TRBV21-1 to TRBJ2-3. TRBV21-1 is given as a pseudogene. This CDR3 has 15 amino acids. The CDR3 loop is CASSPGPTFTDTQYF. CDR3 nucleotide sequence: TGTGCCAGCAGCCCGGGCCCCACTTTTACAGATACGCAGTATTTT.

A word on this clone: Different DNA sequences within this sample yield the same CDR3. The V and J genes are TRBV5-1 and TRBJ1-1; TRBD1 might be the D (5 bases). The CDR3 has 13 amino acids. The germline V gene has CDR1 SGHRS and CDR2 YFSETQ. With 4 bases removed from V and 2 bases from J, the gap between germline ends came to 9 bases. The CDR3 bases are TGCGCCAGCAGCCGAACAGGAAACACTGAAGCTTTCTTT. Protein product: CASSRTGNTEAFF.

The gene calls are TRBV9 and TRBJ1-1, with D unclear. This CDR3 region has 13 residues. Germline lookup yields CDR1 SGDLS and CDR2 YYNGEE. V lost 3 bases to trimming and J lost 5 bases, with 11 bases between them. CDR3 coding DNA: TGTGCCAGCAGCGAGAGCGGGGAAACTGAAGCTTTCTTT. It is translated as CASSESGETEAFF.

The rearrangement joins TRBV7-8 to TRBJ1-1, with a tentative D call TRBD1 (5 bases). Trimming shortened V by 5 bases and J by 7 bases, and 8 bases separated the two germline ends. There are 11 residues in the CDR3. Germline V CDR1 and CDR2: SGHVS, FQNEAQ. CDR3 region: CASSHTGEAFF. In DNA, the CDR3 is TGTGCCAGCAGCCATACAGGTGAAGCTTTCTTT.